This TCR beta chain was found in a study of naive CD8 T cells in extremely preterm neonates. Turning to the study itself: Adult ages are 25-50 years in the abstract, 20-50 in methods.

As for this clone: No antigen is known for it.

Whole-study results and caveats: Preterm CDR3s were shorter than older groups', with fewer N additions and less trimming. Preterm neonates had significantly lower iChao1 richness than other age groups.

The germline gives CDR1 SGHTA, CDR2 FQGNSA. The CDR3 runs to 12 residues. V lost 4 bases to trimming and J lost 3 bases, with 7 bases between them. Measured with immunoSEQ multiplex PCR; TCRdb has only the in-frame clones, and not every one. This table has around 6,000 clones, approximately 97% appearing once. This chain connects TRBV7-2 to TRBJ2-7; D unclear. This sequence originates from a human donor in good health. The sequenced material came from naive CD8+ T cells from blood. DNA for the CDR3: TGTGCCAGCAGCTCATACAACTACGAGCAGTACTTC. Its protein is CASSSYNYEQYF. The complete variable domain, with remaining parts taken from reference TRBV7-2 and TRBJ2-7, reads GAGVSQSPSNKVTEKGKDVELRCDPISGHTALYWYRQSLGQGLEFLIYFQGNSAPDKSGLPSDRFSAERTGGSVSTLTIQRTQQEDSAVYLCASSSYNYEQYFGPGTRLTVT.